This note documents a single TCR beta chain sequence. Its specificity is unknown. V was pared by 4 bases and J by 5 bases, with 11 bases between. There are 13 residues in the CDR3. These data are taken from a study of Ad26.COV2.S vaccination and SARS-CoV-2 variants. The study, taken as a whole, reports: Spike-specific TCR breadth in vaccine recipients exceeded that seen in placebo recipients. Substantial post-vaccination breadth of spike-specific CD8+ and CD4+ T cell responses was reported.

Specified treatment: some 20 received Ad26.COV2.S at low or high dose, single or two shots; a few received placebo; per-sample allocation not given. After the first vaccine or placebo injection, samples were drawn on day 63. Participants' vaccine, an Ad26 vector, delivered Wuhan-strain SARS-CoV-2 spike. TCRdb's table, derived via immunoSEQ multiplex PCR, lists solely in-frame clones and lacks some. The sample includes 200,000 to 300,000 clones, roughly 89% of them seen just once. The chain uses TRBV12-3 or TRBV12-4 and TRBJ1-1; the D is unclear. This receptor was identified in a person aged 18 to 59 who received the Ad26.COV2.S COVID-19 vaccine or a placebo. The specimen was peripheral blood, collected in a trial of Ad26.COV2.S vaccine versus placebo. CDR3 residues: CASSSLRRTEAFF. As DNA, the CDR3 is TGTGCCAGCAGTTCCCTGAGGAGAACTGAAGCTTTCTTT.